This T cell receptor (beta chain) came from a study of shared clonotypes between healthy human individuals. Sequenced by immunoSEQ multiplex PCR; TCRdb stores in-frame clones only, minus some. The sample holds 1.5 million to 2.5 million clones, around 96% seen once. The V and J ends lost 9 bases and 4 bases, in that order; junction bases with no gene match: 12. Germline assignment: CDR1 MNHEY and CDR2 SVGAGI. This CDR3 has 15 amino acids. The naive CD8 population came from CD45RO-negative cells selected for CCR7, without terminally differentiated effector memory CD45RA+ cells. This TCR came from a man aged 18 to 35 in good health. The J gene is TRBJ2-1, the V gene TRBV6-5; 7 nucleotides agree with TRBD2. The sequencing input was naive CD8+ T cells sorted from blood. This CDR3 is CARAPGREKYNEQFF. The CDR3, as DNA: TGTGCCAGGGCTCCTGGGCGGGAGAAATACAATGAGCAGTTCTTC.